The source of this T cell receptor beta chain is a study of graft-versus-host responses after intestinal transplantation. Study-level information: Multivisceral, liver-intestinal, or isolated intestinal transplants were performed in recipients.

The table came from immunoSEQ multiplex PCR; TCRdb's copy has only in-frame clones and leaves some out. The data show 24,000 or so clones, approximately 87% seen once. Trimming removed 1 base from V and 2 bases from J, with 4 bases in between. The CDR3 length is 13 residues. Germline V CDR1 and CDR2: SGHRS, YFSETQ. The sequencing here drew on PBMCs, taken 28 days after intestinal transplant. The V call is TRBV5-1, the J call TRBJ1-5, with D uncertain. The clonotype was recovered from a human patient who received an intestinal transplant, so some T cells may come from the graft donor. For the CDR3, the DNA is TGCGCCAGCAGCTTGACAGGCAATCAGCCCCAGCATTTT. Residues: CASSLTGNQPQHF.